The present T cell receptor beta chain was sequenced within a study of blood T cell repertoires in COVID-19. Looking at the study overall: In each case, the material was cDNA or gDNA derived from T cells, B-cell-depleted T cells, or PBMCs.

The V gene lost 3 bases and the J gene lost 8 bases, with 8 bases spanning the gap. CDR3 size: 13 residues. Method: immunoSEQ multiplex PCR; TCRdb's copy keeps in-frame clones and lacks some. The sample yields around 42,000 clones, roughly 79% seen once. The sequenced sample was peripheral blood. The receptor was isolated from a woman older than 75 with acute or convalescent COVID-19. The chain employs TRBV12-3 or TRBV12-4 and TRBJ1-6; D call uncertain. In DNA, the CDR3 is TGTGCCAGCAGTTTTCAGTCAGATTCACCCCTCCACTTT. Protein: CASSFQSDSPLHF.